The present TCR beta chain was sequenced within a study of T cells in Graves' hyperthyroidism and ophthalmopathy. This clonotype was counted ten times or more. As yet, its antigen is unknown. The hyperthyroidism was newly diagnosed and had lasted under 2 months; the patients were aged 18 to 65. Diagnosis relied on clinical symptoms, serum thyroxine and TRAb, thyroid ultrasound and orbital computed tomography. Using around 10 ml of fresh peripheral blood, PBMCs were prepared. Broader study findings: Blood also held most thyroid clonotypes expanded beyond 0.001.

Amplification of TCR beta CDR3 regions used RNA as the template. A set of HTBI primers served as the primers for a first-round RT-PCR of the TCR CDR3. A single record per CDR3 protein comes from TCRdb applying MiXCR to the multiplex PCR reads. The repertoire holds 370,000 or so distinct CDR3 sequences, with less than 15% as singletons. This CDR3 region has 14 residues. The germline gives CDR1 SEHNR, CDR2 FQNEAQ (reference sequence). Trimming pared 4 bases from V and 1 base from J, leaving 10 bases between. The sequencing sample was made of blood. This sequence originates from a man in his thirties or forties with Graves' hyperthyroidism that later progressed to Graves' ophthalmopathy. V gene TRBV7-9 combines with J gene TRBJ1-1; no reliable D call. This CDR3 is CASSSDTRNTEAFF. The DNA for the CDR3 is TGTGCCAGCAGCTCAGATACGAGGAACACTGAAGCTTTCTTT.